The rows below give T cell receptor beta chains drawn from one sample of a study of early T cells in non-severe SARS-CoV-2 infection. TCRdb processed the 5' RACE reads anew with MiXCR; each CDR3 protein has one entry. The sample carries tens of thousands of distinct CDR3 sequences, over 8% recorded once. Sequenced input: whole blood. Every receptor here comes from an adult who was a healthcare worker with PCR-confirmed SARS-CoV-2 infection or an uninfected control (not recorded which). Each CDR3 is given with its conserved first and last residue. The D gene is left open where the match is weak. Size values are once, few and many counts, or a class for expanded clones, and some rows have none.

clone_size: many; j_call: TRBJ2-2; v_call: TRBV19; d_call: NA; cdr3_aa: CAIGPPPPHTGELFF; cdr3_nt: TGTGCCATAGGGCCGCCTCCTCCCCACACCGGGGAGCTGTTTTTT
clone_size: many; j_call: TRBJ2-3; v_call: TRBV25-1; d_call: NA; cdr3_aa: CASSAQITDTQFF; cdr3_nt: TGTGCCAGCAGTGCGCAAATCACAGATACGCAGTTTTTT
clone_size: few; j_call: TRBJ2-3; v_call: TRBV10-2; d_call: TRBD2; cdr3_aa: CASSEERGGTDTQYF; cdr3_nt: TGCGCCAGCAGTGAGGAGCGGGGGGGCACAGATACGCAGTATTTT
clone_size: many; j_call: TRBJ2-3; v_call: TRBV5-4; d_call: NA; cdr3_aa: CASSARLGLITDTQYF; cdr3_nt: TGTGCCAGCAGCGCCCGACTCGGACTGATCACAGATACGCAGTATTTT
clone_size: many; j_call: TRBJ1-5; v_call: TRBV7-9; d_call: NA; cdr3_aa: CASSLDESQPQHF; cdr3_nt: TGTGCCAGCAGCCTAGATGAGAGCCAGCCCCAGCATTTT
clone_size: many; j_call: TRBJ2-1; v_call: TRBV7-3; d_call: TRBD2; cdr3_aa: CASSLAGGNEQFF; cdr3_nt: TGTGCCAGCAGCCTAGCGGGAGGCAATGAGCAGTTCTTC
clone_size: many; j_call: TRBJ1-1; v_call: TRBV5-1; d_call: NA; cdr3_aa: CASSSSRDSEAFF; cdr3_nt: TGCGCCAGCAGCTCGTCCAGGGACTCTGAAGCTTTCTTT
clone_size: many; j_call: TRBJ2-7; v_call: TRBV4-1; d_call: TRBD1; cdr3_aa: CASSAGDSGYEQYF; cdr3_nt: TGCGCCAGCAGCGCCGGGGACAGTGGATACGAGCAGTACTTC
clone_size: NA; j_call: TRBJ1-1; v_call: TRBV21-1; d_call: NA; cdr3_aa: CASLQGGTKNTEAFF; cdr3_nt: TGTGCCAGCCTCCAGGGGGGGACTAAGAACACTGAAGCTTTCTTT
clone_size: many; j_call: TRBJ1-4; v_call: TRBV6-5; d_call: NA; cdr3_aa: CASSYDSETTNEKLFF; cdr3_nt: TGTGCCAGCAGTTACGACAGTGAGACAACTAATGAAAAACTGTTTTTT
clone_size: many; j_call: TRBJ2-1; v_call: TRBV7-8; d_call: NA; cdr3_aa: CASSLIRDEQFF; cdr3_nt: TGTGCCAGCAGCTTAATCCGAGATGAGCAGTTCTTC
clone_size: few; j_call: TRBJ1-1; v_call: TRBV29-1; d_call: NA; cdr3_aa: CSVEDQSIRGNTEAFF; cdr3_nt: TGCAGCGTTGAAGATCAGTCGATTCGGGGAAACACTGAAGCTTTCTTT
clone_size: many; j_call: TRBJ2-1; v_call: TRBV7-2; d_call: NA; cdr3_aa: CASSLDIGTYNEQFF; cdr3_nt: TGTGCCAGCAGCTTAGATATCGGTACATACAATGAGCAGTTCTTC
clone_size: NA; j_call: TRBJ1-2; v_call: TRBV5-1; d_call: TRBD1; cdr3_aa: CASSMDRGNGYTF; cdr3_nt: TGCGCCAGCAGCATGGACAGGGGGAATGGCTACACCTTC
clone_size: many; j_call: TRBJ2-5; v_call: TRBV7-3; d_call: NA; cdr3_aa: CASSLTPGVQETQYF; cdr3_nt: TGTGCCAGCAGCTTAACGCCAGGTGTACAGGAGACCCAGTACTTC
clone_size: many; j_call: TRBJ2-7; v_call: TRBV7-6; d_call: NA; cdr3_aa: CASSLETVSYEQYF; cdr3_nt: TGTGCCAGCAGCTTAGAAACAGTCTCCTACGAGCAGTACTTC
clone_size: many; j_call: TRBJ2-3; v_call: TRBV20-1; d_call: TRBD1; cdr3_aa: CSALDRGLGTDTQYF; cdr3_nt: TGCAGTGCTTTAGACAGGGGGTTAGGGACAGATACGCAGTATTTT
clone_size: NA; j_call: TRBJ1-1; v_call: TRBV20-1; d_call: NA; cdr3_aa: CSARILGIKGGMNTEAFF; cdr3_nt: TGCAGTGCTAGAATCTTGGGCATTAAGGGGGGAATGAACACTGAAGCTTTCTTT
clone_size: few; j_call: TRBJ2-2; v_call: TRBV29-1; d_call: TRBD1; cdr3_aa: CSVGQGVNTGELFF; cdr3_nt: TGCAGCGTTGGACAGGGGGTGAACACCGGGGAGCTGTTTTTT
clone_size: many; j_call: TRBJ2-7; v_call: TRBV4-3; d_call: NA; cdr3_aa: CASSLSPSPVDEQYF; cdr3_nt: TGCGCCAGCAGCCTCTCGCCGTCCCCAGTGGACGAGCAGTACTTC
clone_size: many; j_call: TRBJ1-4; v_call: TRBV7-2; d_call: TRBD1; cdr3_aa: CASSSGQASGEKLFF; cdr3_nt: TGTGCCAGCAGCTCAGGACAGGCGTCAGGTGAAAAACTGTTTTTT
clone_size: many; j_call: TRBJ2-3; v_call: TRBV15; d_call: NA; cdr3_aa: CATSRDRGDTQYF; cdr3_nt: TGTGCCACCAGCAGAGATAGGGGGGATACGCAGTATTTT
clone_size: many; j_call: TRBJ2-4; v_call: TRBV12-3/TRBV12-4; d_call: TRBD1; cdr3_aa: CASSLKKGARLAKNIQYF; cdr3_nt: TGTGCCAGCAGTCTTAAAAAGGGGGCGCGACTCGCCAAAAACATTCAGTACTTC
clone_size: many; j_call: TRBJ2-7; v_call: TRBV5-4; d_call: TRBD2; cdr3_aa: CASSPTGGAYEQYF; cdr3_nt: TGTGCCAGCAGCCCCACGGGGGGAGCTTACGAGCAGTACTTC
clone_size: few; j_call: TRBJ2-2; v_call: TRBV20-1; d_call: NA; cdr3_aa: CSARDGGNTGELFF; cdr3_nt: TGCAGTGCTAGAGATGGGGGGAACACCGGGGAGCTGTTTTTT
clone_size: many; j_call: TRBJ1-5; v_call: TRBV6-5; d_call: NA; cdr3_aa: CASSWGGSNQPQHF; cdr3_nt: TGTGCCAGCAGCTGGGGGGGGAGCAATCAGCCCCAGCATTTT
clone_size: few; j_call: TRBJ2-2; v_call: TRBV4-2; d_call: NA; cdr3_aa: CASSQARTSQNTGELFF; cdr3_nt: TGTGCCAGCAGCCAAGCTAGGACATCACAGAACACCGGGGAGCTGTTTTTT
clone_size: many; j_call: TRBJ2-5; v_call: TRBV6-5; d_call: TRBD2; cdr3_aa: CASSSSGQETQYF; cdr3_nt: TGTGCCAGCAGTTCTAGCGGCCAAGAGACCCAGTACTTC
clone_size: many; j_call: TRBJ2-1; v_call: TRBV24-1; d_call: TRBD2; cdr3_aa: CATSDSAGGAAYNEQFF; cdr3_nt: TGTGCCACCAGTGATTCGGCGGGAGGGGCAGCCTACAATGAGCAGTTCTTC
clone_size: NA; j_call: TRBJ2-1; v_call: TRBV3-1; d_call: NA; cdr3_aa: CASVGYNEQFF; cdr3_nt: TGTGCCAGCGTAGGATACAATGAGCAGTTCTTC
clone_size: many; j_call: TRBJ2-1; v_call: TRBV5-4; d_call: TRBD1; cdr3_aa: CASSLDPGGNNEQFF; cdr3_nt: TGTGCCAGCAGCTTAGACCCAGGGGGCAACAATGAGCAGTTCTTC
clone_size: many; j_call: TRBJ2-1; v_call: TRBV19; d_call: TRBD1; cdr3_aa: CASSTTLGQGVYEQFF; cdr3_nt: TGTGCCAGTAGTACCACGTTGGGACAGGGGGTCTATGAGCAGTTCTTC
clone_size: many; j_call: TRBJ1-6; v_call: TRBV2; d_call: NA; cdr3_aa: CASSETGSYNSPLHF; cdr3_nt: TGTGCCAGCAGTGAAACAGGCTCCTATAATTCACCCCTCCACTTT
clone_size: many; j_call: TRBJ2-1; v_call: TRBV20-1; d_call: TRBD2; cdr3_aa: CSAKGLRAGEVDEQFF; cdr3_nt: TGCAGCGCCAAGGGACTACGGGCGGGAGAGGTCGATGAGCAGTTCTTC
clone_size: many; j_call: TRBJ2-7; v_call: TRBV19; d_call: TRBD1; cdr3_aa: CATLTRPDRNHEQYF; cdr3_nt: TGTGCCACCCTCACCCGTCCGGACAGGAACCACGAGCAGTACTTC
clone_size: NA; j_call: TRBJ2-3; v_call: TRBV9; d_call: TRBD2; cdr3_aa: CASSTGLAGSYTDTQYF; cdr3_nt: TGTGCCAGCAGCACAGGACTAGCGGGATCGTACACAGATACGCAGTATTTT
clone_size: few; j_call: TRBJ2-5; v_call: TRBV29-1; d_call: NA; cdr3_aa: CSVLRHQETQYF; cdr3_nt: TGCAGCGTTCTCCGGCACCAAGAGACCCAGTACTTC
clone_size: few; j_call: TRBJ1-2; v_call: TRBV12-3/TRBV12-4; d_call: NA; cdr3_aa: CASSLQTGVNYGYTF; cdr3_nt: TGTGCCAGCAGTCTCCAGACAGGAGTTAACTATGGCTACACCTTC
clone_size: few; j_call: TRBJ1-2; v_call: TRBV5-6; d_call: NA; cdr3_aa: CASSLGSLIYGYTF; cdr3_nt: TGTGCCAGCAGCTTGGGGAGTCTCATCTATGGCTACACCTTC
clone_size: few; j_call: TRBJ2-7; v_call: TRBV15; d_call: NA; cdr3_aa: CATSRDTGGAGEQYF; cdr3_nt: TGTGCCACCAGCAGAGATACGGGTGGGGCAGGGGAGCAGTACTTC
clone_size: many; j_call: TRBJ2-3; v_call: TRBV5-4; d_call: TRBD2; cdr3_aa: CASSWTSGSDTDTQYF; cdr3_nt: TGTGCCAGCAGCTGGACTAGCGGGAGTGACACAGATACGCAGTATTTT
clone_size: many; j_call: TRBJ2-5; v_call: TRBV5-1; d_call: TRBD1; cdr3_aa: CASSSYGTVQETQYF; cdr3_nt: TGCGCCAGCAGCTCTTATGGGACAGTCCAAGAGACCCAGTACTTC
clone_size: many; j_call: TRBJ2-1; v_call: TRBV6-5; d_call: NA; cdr3_aa: CASSYSTRIPEQFF; cdr3_nt: TGTGCCAGCAGTTACTCGACAAGGATACCGGAGCAGTTCTTC
clone_size: many; j_call: TRBJ1-6; v_call: TRBV6-5; d_call: TRBD1; cdr3_aa: CASRPGQYYSPLHF; cdr3_nt: TGTGCCAGCAGGCCGGGACAGTACTATTCACCCCTCCACTTT
clone_size: many; j_call: TRBJ2-3; v_call: TRBV29-1; d_call: NA; cdr3_aa: CSVVRVPDTQYF; cdr3_nt: TGCAGCGTTGTCAGGGTGCCAGATACGCAGTATTTT
clone_size: many; j_call: TRBJ2-7; v_call: TRBV5-4; d_call: NA; cdr3_aa: CASSYGLGQTYEQYF; cdr3_nt: TGTGCCAGCAGCTACGGCCTCGGACAAACCTACGAGCAGTACTTC
clone_size: many; j_call: TRBJ1-2; v_call: TRBV10-2; d_call: NA; cdr3_aa: CASSEGSYGYTF; cdr3_nt: TGCGCCAGCTCGGAAGGTTCCTATGGCTACACCTTC
clone_size: many; j_call: TRBJ2-7; v_call: TRBV5-1; d_call: TRBD1; cdr3_aa: CASSFGTGAGYEQYF; cdr3_nt: TGCGCCAGCAGCTTCGGGACAGGGGCCGGGTACGAGCAGTACTTC
clone_size: many; j_call: TRBJ1-4; v_call: TRBV20-1; d_call: NA; cdr3_aa: CSARDNRGLGELFF; cdr3_nt: TGCAGTGCTAGAGATAATAGGGGCCTTGGGGAACTGTTTTTT
clone_size: NA; j_call: TRBJ1-1; v_call: TRBV2; d_call: NA; cdr3_aa: CASSEETGLAFF; cdr3_nt: TGTGCCAGCAGTGAAGAAACGGGATTAGCTTTCTTT